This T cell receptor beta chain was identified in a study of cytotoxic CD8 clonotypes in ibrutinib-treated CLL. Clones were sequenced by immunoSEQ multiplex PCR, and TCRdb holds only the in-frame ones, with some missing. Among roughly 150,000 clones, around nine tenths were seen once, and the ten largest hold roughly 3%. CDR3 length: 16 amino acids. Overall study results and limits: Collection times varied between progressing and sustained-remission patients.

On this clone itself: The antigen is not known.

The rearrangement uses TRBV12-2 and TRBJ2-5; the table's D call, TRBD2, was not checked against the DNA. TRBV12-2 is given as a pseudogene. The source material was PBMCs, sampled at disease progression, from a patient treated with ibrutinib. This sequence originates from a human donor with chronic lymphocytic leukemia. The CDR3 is CASRLAHGSSQETQYF. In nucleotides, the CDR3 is TGTGCAAGTCGCTTAGCCCACGGGAGCTCCCAAGAGACCCAGTACTTC.